These 27 T cell receptor beta chains came from one sample sequenced in a study of T-cell memory formation after mild COVID-19. MiXCR was run by TCRdb on the 5' RACE reads, yielding one entry per CDR3 protein. Of around 370,000 distinct CDR3 sequences listed, around 21% are singletons. The sequenced sample was PBMCs or a T cell subset sorted from them (not recorded which). All receptors derive from an adult woman who had mild COVID-19 (a few samples of this study predate the infection). Cell type and time point are not known.

The chain recombines TRBV12-5 with TRBJ2-1, with TRBD2 matching 9 bases. Germline V CDR1 and CDR2: LGHNT, FRNRAP. The ends lost 4 bases at V and 8 bases at J; junction bases unmatched: 6. CDR3 length equals 14 residues. The CDR3 nucleotides are TGTGCTAGTGGTTGGTCTAGCGGGACCGATGAGCAGTTCTTC. Protein sequence: CASGWSSGTDEQFF.

This clonotype was seen more than once but under ten times. The rearrangement uses TRBV18 and TRBJ2-1; 8 nucleotides match TRBD1. This CDR3 region has 16 residues. Germline CDR1 is KGHSH and CDR2 is LQKENI. The ends lost 0 bases at V and 4 bases at J; junction bases unmatched: 5. CDR3 in amino acids: CASSPPRDRRYNEQFF. CDR3 in DNA: TGTGCCAGCTCACCACCCCGGGACAGGAGATACAATGAGCAGTTCTTC.

This chain connects TRBV7-9 to TRBJ2-1, with D unclear. Per the germline V gene, CDR1 is SEHNR and CDR2 is FQNEAQ (reference sequence). CDR3 length equals 14 residues. V was trimmed by 3 bases and J by 4 bases, leaving 10 bases between them. Written as DNA, the CDR3 is TGTGCCAGCAGCTTGGATACGTCGTACAATGAGCAGTTCTTC. Its protein product is CASSLDTSYNEQFF.

The chain combines TRBV27 with TRBJ1-1; no firm D call. CDR3 size: 13 residues. Germline V gives CDR1 MNHEY, CDR2 SMNVEV (reference sequence). Trimming left V 4 bases short and J 1 base short, with 7 bases between. The CDR3: CASSYWSNTEAFF. As DNA, the CDR3 is TGTGCCAGCAGTTACTGGTCGAACACTGAAGCTTTCTTT.

This clonotype showed up just a few times. V is TRBV9 and J is TRBJ2-5, with D hard to call. CDR1 is SGDLS and CDR2 is YYNGEE in the germline V gene. V lost 0 bases to trimming and J lost 5 bases, with 8 bases between them. The CDR3 length is 13 residues. For the CDR3, the DNA is TGTGCCAGCAGCGTAGAAAATCGGGAGACCCAGTACTTC. The encoded protein is CASSVENRETQYF. Looking up the rest from reference TRBV9 and TRBJ2-5 gives the full variable domain: DSGVTQTPKHLITATGQRVTLRCSPRSGDLSVYWYQQSLDQGLQFLIQYYNGEERAKGNILERFSAQQFPDLHSELNLSSLELGDSALYFCASSVENRETQYFGPGTRLLVL.

This clonotype was detected only once. The chain's CDR3 is CASSWTPVGELFF. CDR3 bases: TGTGCCAGCAGCTGGACACCGGTGGGGGAGCTGTTTTTT. This chain joins TRBV7-6 and TRBJ2-2; a possible D gene is TRBD1 (5 bases). Between the trimmed V and J ends, which lost 4 bases and 8 bases, there was a span of 11 bases. The CDR3 runs to 13 residues. In germline, CDR1 is SGHVS, CDR2 FNYEAQ.

The chain joins TRBV5-1 to TRBJ2-1, with 10 positions matching TRBD2. CDR3 length: 15 residues. Germline CDR1 SGHRS, CDR2 YFSETQ. J was trimmed by 8 bases and V by 0 bases; bases with no gene match: 5. CDR3 sequence reads: CASSLDGTSDDEQFF. As DNA, the CDR3 is TGCGCCAGCAGCTTGGATGGGACTAGCGACGATGAGCAGTTCTTC.

The chain uses TRBV5-1 and TRBJ2-7, with 9 bases lining up with TRBD1. The CDR3 sequence is 14 residues long. CDR1 SGHRS and CDR2 YFSETQ come from the germline V gene. V gave up 4 bases and J gave up 2 bases; unmatched junction bases: 4. CDR3: CASSTGQGPYEQYF. The DNA of the CDR3 is TGCGCCAGCAGCACGGGACAGGGACCCTACGAGCAGTACTTC. Variable domain in full (rest from reference TRBV5-1 and TRBJ2-7): KAGVTQTPRYLIKTRGQQVTLSCSPISGHRSVSWYQQTPGQGLQFLFEYFSETQRNKGNFPGRFSGRQFSNSRSEMNVSTLELGDSALYLCASSTGQGPYEQYFGPGTRLTVT.

The chain links TRBV4-1 to TRBJ1-6; D possibly corresponds to TRBD1 (6 bases). Germline V CDR1 and CDR2: MGHRA, YSYEKL. Trimming left V 4 bases short and J 5 bases short, with 9 bases between. The CDR3 spans 14 residues. CDR3 nucleotide sequence: TGCGCCAGCAGCCCGGACAGCAATAATTCACCCCTCCACTTT. Translating it yields CASSPDSNNSPLHF.

This clonotype was seen a handful of times. The chain combines TRBV7-9 with TRBJ1-2; TRBD1 matches 12 bases. Looked up from germline, CDR1 is SEHNR and CDR2 is FQNEAQ (reference sequence). This CDR3 region has 15 residues. The junction had 6 bases not matched to a gene; V was cut back by 3 bases and J by 7 bases. The CDR3: CASSFSGTGGTGYTF. The CDR3 region has the DNA TGTGCCAGCAGCTTTTCCGGGACAGGGGGCACTGGCTACACCTTC.

This clonotype came up a few times. This rearrangement joins TRBV6-5 to TRBJ2-1; 7 positions agree with TRBD1. Germline loops: CDR1 MNHEY, CDR2 SVGAGI. This CDR3 spans 14 amino acids. V lost 7 bases and J lost 2; bases outside the gene matches: 5. In DNA, the CDR3 is TGTGCCAGCACTCCGACAGGGCCCTACAATGAGCAGTTCTTC. Translating gives CASTPTGPYNEQFF.

This clonotype turned up a few times. The chain carries TRBV11-2 and TRBJ1-4, with a weak D call TRBD1 (5 bases). The V end was cut by 5 bases, the J end by 5 bases, with 27 bases between. CDR1 and CDR2 (germline): SGHAT, FQNNGV. The CDR3 length is 19 residues. CDR3 loop: CASSHPFYPSGAQNEKLFF. In nucleotides, the CDR3 is TGTGCCAGCAGCCATCCCTTCTATCCGAGCGGGGCACAAAATGAAAAACTGTTTTTT. The full variable domain, with the rest looked up from reference TRBV11-2 and TRBJ1-4, is EAGVAQSPRYKIIEKRQSVAFWCNPISGHATLYWYQQILGQGPKLLIQFQNNGVVDDSQLPKDRFSAERLKGVDSTLKIQPAKLEDSAVYLCASSHPFYPSGAQNEKLFFGSGTQLSVL.

The chain recombines TRBV15 with TRBJ2-3; D gene unclear. The germline V gene has CDR1 LNHNV and CDR2 YYDKDF (reference sequence). The V gene lost 3 bases and the J gene lost 4 bases, with 8 bases spanning the gap. The CDR3 has 13 amino acids. CDR3 DNA: TGTGCCACCAGCAGGGACCGGGCAGATACGCAGTATTTT. Protein: CATSRDRADTQYF. Complete variable domain (other parts from reference TRBV15 and TRBJ2-3): DAMVIQNPRYQVTQFGKPVTLSCSQTLNHNVMYWYQQKSSQAPKLLFHYYDKDFNNEADTPDNFQSRRPNTSFCFLDIRSPGLGDTAMYLCATSRDRADTQYFGPGTRLTVL.

The CDR3 loop reads CASEAGEQYF. CDR3 coding DNA: TGTGCCAGCGAGGCGGGCGAGCAGTACTTC. This chain connects TRBV2 to TRBJ2-7; the D gene is possibly TRBD2 (5 bases). Between the trimmed V and J ends, which lost 8 bases and 6 bases, there was a span of 8 bases. Per the germline V gene, CDR1 is SNHLY and CDR2 is FYNNEI. This CDR3 is 10 amino acids long.

This clonotype was detected a few times. The chain has TRBV20-1 and TRBJ1-1, with D tentatively TRBD1 (5 bases). The CDR3 totals 14 residues. V dropped 2 bases and J dropped 1 base, with 11 bases sitting between them. Germline lookup yields CDR1 DFQATT and CDR2 SNEGSKA (reference sequence). This CDR3 reads CSARIREGNTEAFF. The CDR3 DNA is TGCAGTGCTAGAATCAGGGAGGGGAACACTGAAGCTTTCTTT.

The chain is built from TRBV6-6 and TRBJ1-1; tentatively, D is TRBD1 (5 bases). The CDR3 loop spans 16 amino acids. V shed 5 bases and J shed 0 bases, with 16 bases lying between them. Germline values: CDR1 MNHNY, CDR2 SVGAGI (reference sequence). CDR3 residues: CASSPKRGLLNTEAFF. CDR3 DNA: TGTGCCAGCAGTCCTAAAAGGGGCCTCTTGAACACTGAAGCTTTCTTT.

In its sample, this clonotype was seen a few times. This rearrangement joins TRBV4-2 to TRBJ2-7, with 8 positions matching TRBD2. V was pared by 0 bases and J by 3 bases, with 4 bases of the junction left unmatched. This CDR3 is 15 amino acids long. Germline V gene data show CDR1 as LGHNA and CDR2 as YNFKEQ. The CDR3 DNA follows: TGTGCCAGCAGCCAAGATGACAGCGGGAGCTACGAGCAGTACTTC. Translated, it gives CASSQDDSGSYEQYF.

A few counts support this clonotype. This CDR3 is CASSLVGLAGEFLHNEQFF. CDR3 bases: TGTGCCAGCAGCTTAGTAGGACTAGCGGGAGAATTTCTCCACAATGAGCAGTTCTTC. The rearrangement links TRBV7-9 to TRBJ2-1; TRBD2 matches at 13 bases. CDR1 and CDR2 from the germline V gene are SEHNR and FQNEAQ (reference sequence). Trimming took 1 base from V and 5 from J; bases not matched to a gene: 11. CDR3 length: 19 residues.

The CDR3 reads CASCRTGGAWETQYF. The CDR3 DNA reads as TGTGCCAGCTGCCGGACAGGGGGCGCGTGGGAGACCCAGTACTTC. The chain uses TRBV7-6 and TRBJ2-5, with 11 nucleotides matching TRBD1. Germline V gives CDR1 SGHVS, CDR2 FNYEAQ. The V and J ends lost 8 bases and 5 bases, in that order; junction bases with no gene match: 10. This CDR3 is 15 amino acids long.

This clonotype has more than one count but fewer than ten. The chain employs TRBV20-1 and TRBJ2-1; D is ambiguous. The CDR3 contains 16 residues. Germline V gene data show CDR1 as DFQATT and CDR2 as SNEGSKA (reference sequence). The V and J ends lost 0 bases and 0 bases respectively, with 12 bases between them. The CDR3 loop reads CSARDPGAPSYNEQFF. DNA for the CDR3: TGCAGTGCTAGAGACCCAGGAGCCCCCTCCTACAATGAGCAGTTCTTC.

The chain combines TRBV24-1 with TRBJ2-3; 7 bases agree with TRBD1. Unmatched junction bases numbered 5, after V lost 1 base and J lost 2 bases. Germline V gene data show CDR1 as KGHDR and CDR2 as SFDVKD. There are 16 residues in the CDR3. Written as DNA, the CDR3 is TGTGCCACCAGTGATTTCCGACAGGGTGCCACAGATACGCAGTATTTT. This sequence encodes CATSDFRQGATDTQYF.

This clonotype occurred a few times. The chain has TRBV7-7 and TRBJ2-2; no firm D call. The CDR3 has 11 amino acids. Germline CDR1 SSHAT, CDR2 FNYEAQ (reference sequence). CDR3 nucleotide sequence: TGTGCTAGCCCGAACACCGGGGAGCTGTTTTTT. As protein: CASPNTGELFF.

The gene calls are TRBV5-4 and TRBJ2-1, with D unresolved. CDR3 length equals 10 residues. V was pared by 7 bases and J by 9 bases, with 8 bases between. The germline V gene encodes CDR1 SGHNT and CDR2 YYREEE (reference sequence). The CDR3 DNA reads TGTGCCAGCGGGCGTGCTGAGCAGTTCTTC. Its translation is CASGRAEQFF.

CDR3 DNA sequence: TGCGCCAGCAGCCAAGAAGCTCTGGGGAGCAATCAGCCCCAGCATTTT. This translates into CASSQEALGSNQPQHF. The chain carries TRBV4-1 and TRBJ1-5; the D is unclear. Per the germline V gene, CDR1 is MGHRA and CDR2 is YSYEKL. The V end was cut by 0 bases, the J end by 1 base, with 10 bases between. This CDR3 is built from 16 residues.

This clonotype occurred a few times. This chain connects TRBV4-3 to TRBJ2-5; 8 nucleotides agree with TRBD1. CDR1 and CDR2 from the germline V gene are LGHNA and YSLEER. The CDR3 contains 15 residues. Losses at the gene ends were 4 bases for V and 1 base for J; bases not matched to a gene: 5. The CDR3 DNA reads as TGCGCCAGCAGCCCTAGGACAGGGTCCCAAGAGACCCAGTACTTC. Translated, it gives CASSPRTGSQETQYF.

This clonotype has just a few counts. V is TRBV2 and J is TRBJ2-1; 8 bases fit TRBD1. Germline V gene data show CDR1 as SNHLY and CDR2 as FYNNEI. The CDR3 has 14 amino acids. The CDR3 is CALPRDRNDNEQFF. DNA for the CDR3: TGTGCTCTGCCCCGGGACAGGAATGACAATGAGCAGTTCTTC.

This clonotype was counted between two and nine times. CDR3 loop: CASSQEGQGITGELFF. In nucleotides, the CDR3 is TGCGCCAGCAGCCAAGAGGGACAGGGGATCACCGGGGAGCTGTTTTTT. The V call is TRBV4-1, the J call TRBJ2-2, with 10 positions matching TRBD1. The trim removed 0 bases at V and 4 bases at J, leaving 2 bases unmatched. The CDR3 is 16 amino acids. Germline-derived CDR1 and CDR2 are MGHRA and YSYEKL.